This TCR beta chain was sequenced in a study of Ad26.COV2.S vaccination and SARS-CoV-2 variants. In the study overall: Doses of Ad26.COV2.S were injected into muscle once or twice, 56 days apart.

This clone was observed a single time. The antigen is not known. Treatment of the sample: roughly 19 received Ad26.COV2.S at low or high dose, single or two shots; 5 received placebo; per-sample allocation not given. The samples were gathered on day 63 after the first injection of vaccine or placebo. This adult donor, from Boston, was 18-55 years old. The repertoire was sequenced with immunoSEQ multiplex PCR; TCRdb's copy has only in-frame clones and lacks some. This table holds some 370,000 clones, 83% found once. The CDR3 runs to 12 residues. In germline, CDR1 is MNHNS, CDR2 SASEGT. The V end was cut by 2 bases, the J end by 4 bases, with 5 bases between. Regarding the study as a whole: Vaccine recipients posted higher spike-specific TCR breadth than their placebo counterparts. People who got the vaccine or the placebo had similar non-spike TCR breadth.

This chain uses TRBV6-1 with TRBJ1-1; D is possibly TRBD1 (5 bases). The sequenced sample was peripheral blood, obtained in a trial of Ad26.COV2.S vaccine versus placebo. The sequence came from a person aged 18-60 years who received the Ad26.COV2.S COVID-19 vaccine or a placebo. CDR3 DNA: TGTGCCAGCAGTGAAACAGGCACTGAAGCTTTCTTT. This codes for CASSETGTEAFF.